This TCR beta chain was found in a study of naive and memory T cell subsets (dated by TCRdb to 2016 to 2017). Notes on the research overall: An open-source, UMI-based TCR alpha and beta sequencing pipeline was applied to sorted naive and memory peripheral blood T cell subsets. Complete agreement was observed between the functional CMV T cell responses and the IgG serology results. RNA was DNase-treated and reverse transcribed with TCR constant-region primers, mostly using SuperScript III.

Libraries were made using UMI-ligation and nested PCR. The beta constant-region primer consisted of an equimolar mixture of two oligonucleotides that together covered TRBC1 and TRBC2. Four rounds of PCR were used to amplify ligated cDNA, with nested alpha and beta constant-region primers being used together with the SP2 primer. T4 RNA ligase 1 ligated a single-stranded oligonucleotide carrying the SP2 primer and a 12-nucleotide UMI to the cDNA 3' end. The ligation reaction was kept at 16 degrees C for 20-24 hours. PCR2 was typically run as a SYBR Green qPCR and stopped at a predetermined threshold to prevent over-amplification. Apart from the first purification, every purification step used Agencourt AMPure XP magnetic beads. Library amounts were measured by Qubit and library quality was assessed on a TapeStation, where the main peak was expected at around 650 bp. The pooled libraries were sequenced on an Illumina MiSeq using v2 2x251 paired-end kits, which usually yielded roughly 0.95-2.2 million reads per sample. Each sample was pooled at 3.5 to 5 nM, and roughly 4.5-7.5% PhiX was included to help cluster recognition. The study's own analysis went as follows. Decombinator assigned V and J genes to Demultiplexor-processed FASTQ reads by tag matching, allowing a single base-pair mismatch. UMIs were used by Collapsinator to correct both sequencing errors and frequency errors arising from PCR heterogeneity. CDR3Translator translated TCRs and extracted CDR3s from the conserved cysteine to the FGXG phenylalanine, flagging non-productive sequences. Repertoires were subsampled to equal numbers of UMI-defined TCRs before Gini, Shannon entropy and inverse Simpson indices were calculated. Within the linear range, a power law was fitted to clonotype abundance distributions using maximum likelihood. When run on a single naive CD8 sample, MIGEC and the pipeline yielded similar UMI counts, similar unique TCR numbers and similar clonal distributions. One analysis removed from the naive repertoire any naive TCRs that were also present in any memory subset from the same donor. A set of roughly 6,600 CMV-associated CDR3 sequences, compiled from VDJdb and a published dataset, was used to search the repertoires. The public sequencing data were trimmed at Q25 with fastp and processed into clonotypes with MiXCR by TCRdb, which kept only in-frame beta chains. Rows are unified per CDR3 protein, each entry keeping the most common DNA and genes. The V and J calls shown here were made by TCRdb, not taken from the authors' results. The sample profile shows fewer than 150,000 distinct CDR3 sequences; approximately 21% of them were found once. Roughly 0.63% of the sample belongs to the ten largest clones.

As concerns this clonotype: No cognate antigen has been identified for it. Qualities for individual bases were not recorded, and no much larger clone is one base off.

Here is what the overall study found, with its caveats: In both CD4 and CD8 cells, a rise in Gini index and a fall in Shannon and inverse Simpson diversity were observed from naive through CM, EM and EMRA. A few larger clonotypes were found in naive repertoires, especially CD8, and these larger clonotypes were possibly memory cells re-expressing CD45RA. Following error correction, more than 85% of naive TCR sequences occurred only once, which made naive abundance distributions much steeper than those of memory subsets. The repertoire findings for the naive and memory subsets could not be validated, as no ground truth was available. Clonotypes were defined as single alpha or beta chain sequences, not paired alpha/beta receptors. RNA-based TCR counts may be influenced by expression changes linked to T cell activation and differentiation. TCR abundance followed a power law whose exponent differed between naive and memory subsets but was consistent across the three individuals.

Separate amplification of TCR alpha and beta chain libraries was performed from the second PCR step onward. The CMV status of each donor was determined by measuring IFNgamma production from CD4+ T cells after fresh PBMCs had been stimulated overnight with CMV viral lysate. Using Miltenyi beads, CD4 T cells were first positively selected, and CD8 T cells were then positively selected from the CD4-negative fraction. After staining for CD3, CD4, CD8, CD45RA, CD27 and a live/dead dye, cells were sorted on a BD Aria II into four subsets based on CD45RA and CD27. A few healthy volunteers provided blood, and the blood of each volunteer was split into CD4 and CD8 T cells and then into four differentiation subsets. Approximately 120 ml of peripheral blood was taken from each donor, and PBMC were separated by density-gradient centrifugation on Ficoll-Paque PLUS. After sorting, cells were lysed in RLT buffer, RNA was extracted using a Qiagen RNeasy kit, and the extracted RNA was stored at -80 degrees C.

Material: naive CD8+ T cells from blood. The meaning of the sample's cell subset or site label: naive T cells, CD45RA high CD27+. The sequence was collected from a human donor in good health.

The DNA sequence is as follows: TGTGCCAGCAGTTTATCCCAGGGGGGAAACACCGGGGAGCTGTTTTTT. Its protein reads: CASSLSQGGNTGELFF. The chain was built from TRBV27 and TRBJ2-2, and TRBD1 may be the D gene, going by 7 matching bases. Spanning cysteine to phenylalanine, the CDR3 consists of 16 amino acids. The sequence is cut down to CDR3 DNA, 48 bases in frame from base 1. According to the germline V gene (reference sequence), CDR1 reads MNHEY and CDR2 reads SMNVEV. At the junction V is shortened by 0 bases and J by 2 bases, with 10 bases in between.